The 29 T cell receptor beta chains reported below all come from one sample, sequenced in a study of T-cell reconstitution after alpha-beta-depleted transplantation in children. Preparation of the TCRbeta library used unique molecular identifiers. TCRdb re-analysed the PCR reads in MiXCR, keeping a single row per CDR3 protein. The data show 200,000 to 250,000 distinct CDR3 sequences, approximately 12% seen once. Sequenced material: PBMCs from the stem cell graft donor, taken from the stem cell graft. These receptors were obtained from a human donor who donated a stem cell graft to a child with acute lymphoblastic leukemia.

This rearrangement joins TRBV20-1 to TRBJ2-7, with TRBD1 as a possible D gene (6 bases). With 5 bases removed from V and 2 bases from J, the gap between germline ends came to 10 bases. The CDR3 length is 12 residues. Germline V gives CDR1 DFQATT, CDR2 SNEGSKA (reference sequence). The CDR3 loop is CSADRLAYEQYF. The CDR3 coding sequence is TGCAGTGCTGACAGGTTGGCCTACGAGCAGTACTTC.

This clonotype was detected many times. The chain recombines TRBV12-3 or TRBV12-4 with TRBJ1-5, with D tentatively TRBD1 (6 bases). V was cut by 2 bases and J by 5 bases, with 13 bases left in between. The CDR3 runs 15 residues. CDR3 coding DNA: TGTGCCAGCAGTTTAAGGCAGGGGTTTGATCAGCCCCAGCATTTT. It codes for CASSLRQGFDQPQHF.

As concerns this clonotype: A much larger clone is a single base away; this may be a read error. The chain employs TRBV28 and TRBJ2-4; D is possibly TRBD2 (5 bases). Germline values: CDR1 MDHEN, CDR2 SYDVKM. This CDR3 has 16 amino acids. In nucleotides, the CDR3 is TGTGCCAGCAGTTTTATAAGGGAGTCCATTAAAAACATTCAGCACTTC. Its protein product is CASSFIRESIKNIQHF.

The table lists this clonotype with many counts. The chain is built from TRBV20-1 and TRBJ1-6; 9 bases are a match to TRBD1. Germline values: CDR1 DFQATT, CDR2 SNEGSKA (reference sequence). Trimming took 4 bases from V and 7 from J; bases not matched to a gene: 11. This CDR3 spans 16 amino acids. The CDR3 protein is CSATNGGTGYNSPLHF. The DNA for the CDR3 is TGCAGTGCTACCAACGGTGGGACAGGGTACAATTCACCCCTCCACTTT.

At least ten counts were recorded for this clonotype. The chain is built from TRBV3-1 and TRBJ1-1, with TRBD1 as a possible D gene (5 bases). The germline V gene encodes CDR1 LGHDT and CDR2 YNNKEL (reference sequence). The CDR3 spans 15 residues. V gave up 0 bases and J gave up 4 bases, with 12 bases separating them. The DNA for the CDR3 is TGTGCCAGCAGCCAAGAATCACGCAGGGTCACTGAAGCTTTCTTT. As protein: CASSQESRRVTEAFF. Supplemented by reference TRBV3-1 and TRBJ1-1, the full variable domain reads DTAVSQTPKYLVTQMGNDKSIKCEQNLGHDTMYWYKQDSKKFLKIMFSYNNKELIINETVPNRFSPKSPDKAHLNLHINSLELGDSAVYFCASSQESRRVTEAFFGQGTRLTVV.

The sample holds many counts of this clonotype. This chain uses TRBV6-5 with TRBJ1-5; D unclear. This CDR3 is 15 amino acids long. V gave up 5 bases and J gave up 2 bases, with 13 bases separating them. CDR1 is MNHEY, CDR2 SVGAGI, per germline. CDR3 nucleotide sequence: TGTGCCAGCAGTCCCAACAATCCCGGCAATCAGCCCCAGCATTTT. The encoded protein is CASSPNNPGNQPQHF.

This sequence joins TRBV20-1 and TRBJ1-1; D is unresolved. Germline V gene lookup returns CDR1 DFQATT and CDR2 SNEGSKA (reference sequence). The CDR3 spans 12 residues. V was shortened by 5 bases and J by 5 bases, with 12 bases between the two germline ends. CDR3 coding DNA: TGCAGTGCTGTCCCCCAACTTACTGAAGCTTTCTTT. Amino acids: CSAVPQLTEAFF.

There are many counts of this clonotype. The CDR3 loop reads CASSLTGKEAFF. DNA for the CDR3: TGTGCCAGCAGCTTAACAGGGAAGGAAGCTTTCTTT. The V and J genes are TRBV7-8 and TRBJ1-1, with D maybe TRBD1 (6 bases). The CDR3 runs 12 residues. The V and J ends lost 2 bases and 8 bases respectively, with 9 bases between them. Germline CDR1 SGHVS, CDR2 FQNEAQ. Full variable domain (rest looked up from reference TRBV7-8 and TRBJ1-1): GAGVSQSPRYKVAKRGQDVALRCDPISGHVSLFWYQQALGQGPEFLTYFQNEAQLDKSGLPSDRFFAERPEGSVSTLKIQRTQQEDSAVYLCASSLTGKEAFFGQGTRLTVV.

This clonotype was picked up many times. The V and J genes are TRBV28 and TRBJ1-1; D is perhaps TRBD1 (5 bases). This CDR3 spans 17 amino acids. Trimming shortened V by 7 bases and J by 3 bases, and 24 bases separated the two germline ends. Germline V lookup: CDR1 MDHEN, CDR2 SYDVKM. The CDR3 protein is CASIEDTDANWDTEAFF. CDR3 nucleotides: TGTGCCAGCATCGAGGACACCGACGCCAATTGGGACACTGAAGCTTTCTTT.

Concerning this clonotype itself: This may stem from a read error, because a much larger clone lies one nucleotide away. CDR3 in DNA: TGTGCCAGAAGCCAAGATGAGGGGACAGAGACCCAGTACTTC. Its translation: CARSQDEGTETQYF. The V and J genes are TRBV4-2 and TRBJ2-5; D is possibly TRBD1 or TRBD2 (5 bases each). CDR3 length: 14 amino acids. Per the germline V gene, CDR1 is LGHNA and CDR2 is YNFKEQ.

V usage is TRBV29-1 and J usage is TRBJ2-7; 9 bases are shared with TRBD1. Germline CDR1 reads SQVTM; CDR2 reads ANQGSEA. This CDR3 is 16 amino acids long. V gave up 2 bases and J gave up 2 bases; unmatched junction bases: 10. The CDR3, as DNA: TGCAGCGTTGAATACCCTCACAGGGGGCGGACCTACGAGCAGTACTTC. This codes for CSVEYPHRGRTYEQYF.

Many counts were recorded for this clonotype. This sequence joins TRBV5-6 and TRBJ1-6; D is unresolved. CDR3 length: 16 residues. From germline, CDR1 is SGHDT and CDR2 YYEEEE. V dropped 0 bases and J dropped 5 bases, with 12 bases sitting between them. The CDR3 sequence is CASSLAPGKDNSPLHF. DNA of the CDR3: TGTGCCAGCAGCTTGGCCCCAGGAAAGGATAATTCACCCCTCCACTTT.

The V gene is TRBV29-1, the J gene TRBJ1-1; D unclear. CDR3 size: 11 residues. V gave up 7 bases and J gave up 6 bases, with 12 bases separating them. From germline, CDR1 is SQVTM and CDR2 ANQGSEA. CDR3 sequence: CSAKREAEAFF. CDR3 in DNA: TGCAGCGCCAAGAGAGAAGCTGAAGCTTTCTTT.

This clonotype was seen at least ten times. This sequence joins TRBV20-1 and TRBJ1-5; no firm D call. The CDR3 runs to 14 residues. Germline-derived CDR1 and CDR2 are DFQATT and SNEGSKA (reference sequence). The V and J ends lost 5 bases and 2 bases respectively, with 13 bases between them. The CDR3 sequence: CSALSRVGNQPQHF. DNA of the CDR3: TGCAGTGCTCTGTCACGGGTAGGCAATCAGCCCCAGCATTTT.

This clonotype was observed at least ten times. V gene TRBV6-1 combines with J gene TRBJ2-7; 14 bases fit TRBD2. CDR1 is MNHNS, CDR2 SASEGT, per germline. CDR3 length: 16 residues. V trimming: 7 bases; J trimming: 1 base; junction bases outside the gene matches: 6. CDR3 amino acids: CASTGLAGEGSYEQYF. CDR3 sequence (DNA): TGTGCCAGCACGGGACTAGCGGGAGAGGGGTCCTACGAGCAGTACTTC.

This clonotype was seen at least ten times. V gene TRBV12-3 or TRBV12-4 combines with J gene TRBJ2-3; D might be TRBD2 (5 bases). The CDR3 sequence is 15 residues long. Trimming left V 6 bases short and J 2 bases short, with 15 bases between. The CDR3 sequence: CASSGLASFTDTQYF. CDR3 nucleotides: TGTGCCAGCAGCGGGCTAGCCTCCTTCACAGATACGCAGTATTTT.

In its sample, this clonotype was seen many times. This chain connects TRBV5-1 to TRBJ2-5; 12 positions match TRBD1. V shed 0 bases, J shed 5 bases, and the junction held 5 bases outside the gene matches. The CDR3 covers 16 residues. Germline V lookup: CDR1 SGHRS, CDR2 YFSETQ. The CDR3 DNA reads TGCGCCAGCAGCTTGGCCGGGACAGGGGGCAGGGAGACCCAGTACTTC. Translation: CASSLAGTGGRETQYF.

This clonotype was counted at least ten times. This chain joins TRBV29-1 and TRBJ2-3; 7 bases are a match to TRBD2. The CDR3 has 15 amino acids. Germline trimming cut 3 bases from V and 4 bases from J; bases unmatched to any gene: 10. Germline V CDR1 and CDR2: SQVTM, ANQGSEA. This CDR3 reads CSVDPWREFPDTQYF. CDR3 nucleotides: TGCAGCGTTGATCCCTGGCGGGAGTTTCCAGATACGCAGTATTTT.

The table lists this clonotype with many counts. V usage is TRBV25-1 and J usage is TRBJ2-7; D is undetermined. CDR3 length equals 10 residues. Germline V gene lookup returns CDR1 MGHDK and CDR2 SYGVNS. V was clipped by 8 bases and J by 4 bases, with 6 bases between them. This CDR3 reads CASGLYEQYF. The DNA of the CDR3 is TGTGCCAGCGGCCTATACGAGCAGTACTTC.

Details on this clonotype: Since a much larger clone is just one base distant, this may be a read error. CDR3 coding DNA: TGCAGTGCTAGCTTAGGGGAGGAGTTCTTC. It codes for CSASLGEEFF. The chain recombines TRBV20-1 with TRBJ2-1; TRBD2 is a possible D gene (6 bases). Per the germline V gene, CDR1 is DFQATT and CDR2 is SNEGSKA (reference sequence). The CDR3 sequence is 10 residues long. V shed 3 bases and J shed 14 bases, with 11 bases lying between them.

This clonotype appeared many times. The rearrangement joins TRBV4-3 to TRBJ1-4; the D is unclear. The V end was cut by 1 base, the J end by 5 bases, with 14 bases between. CDR1 LGHNA and CDR2 YSLEER come from the germline V gene. The CDR3 length is 16 residues. The CDR3 DNA is TGCGCCAGCAGCCAAGGTGTTATGGGAGAGAATGAAAAACTGTTTTTT. Its protein product is CASSQGVMGENEKLFF.

This clonotype was detected only a few times. This chain links TRBV10-3 with TRBJ2-7; TRBD1 matches 11 bases. Germline V lookup: CDR1 ENHRY, CDR2 SYGVKD. The V and J ends lost 4 bases and 4 bases, in that order; junction bases with no gene match: 6. This CDR3 contains 15 residues. The CDR3 bases are TGTGCCATCAGTGTAGGGACAGGGGGTACTTACGAGCAGTACTTC. Its protein is CAISVGTGGTYEQYF.

This clonotype was counted many times. J is TRBJ1-3 and V is TRBV9, with no clear D. The CDR3 spans 12 residues. CDR1 is SGDLS, CDR2 YYNGEE, per germline. V was clipped by 1 base and J by 4 bases, with 3 bases between them. The CDR3 region is CASSVIGNTIYF. The CDR3 DNA reads TGTGCCAGCAGCGTAATCGGAAACACCATATATTTT.

There are many counts of this clonotype. The V and J genes are TRBV6-5 and TRBJ2-2; D gene unclear. The length of the CDR3 is 14 residues. Between the trimmed V and J ends, which lost 5 bases and 6 bases, there was a span of 13 bases. Germline CDR1 MNHEY, CDR2 SVGAGI. The CDR3 reads CASSTSTAAGELFF. The CDR3 DNA reads as TGTGCCAGCAGTACCTCGACTGCGGCCGGGGAGCTGTTTTTT.

This clonotype came up many times. The V and J genes are TRBV25-1 and TRBJ2-7; no clear D. CDR3 length: 14 residues. Trimming removed 4 bases at V and 4 bases at J, with 14 bases between. CDR1 is MGHDK and CDR2 is SYGVNS in the germline V gene. For the CDR3, the DNA is TGTGCCAGCAGTGGGGGTAGAATAGGTTACGAGCAGTACTTC. As protein: CASSGGRIGYEQYF.

This clonotype was found many times. The genes are TRBV21-1 and TRBJ2-7; no check of the table's D call, TRBD2, against the DNA was made. TRBV21-1 is designated a pseudogene. CDR3 length: 18 residues. The CDR3 DNA sequence: TGTGCCAGCAGCGAGGGGACTAGCGGAGCCCATCGTCCCTACGAGCAGTACTTC. Translation gives CASSEGTSGAHRPYEQYF.

This clonotype has more than one count but fewer than ten. This chain connects TRBV20-1 to TRBJ1-1; D unclear. The CDR3 is 14 residues long. V was trimmed by 3 bases and J by 0 bases, leaving 11 bases between them. Germline-derived CDR1 and CDR2 are DFQATT and SNEGSKA (reference sequence). The CDR3 DNA reads as TGCAGTGCTAGCCTGATGGGGATGAACACTGAAGCTTTCTTT. Translation: CSASLMGMNTEAFF.

This clonotype has ten or more counts. The chain recombines TRBV6-2 or TRBV6-3 with TRBJ1-5, with TRBD1 matching 8 bases. Germline CDR1 and CDR2: MNHEY and SVGEGT. This CDR3 contains 16 residues. Unmatched junction bases numbered 5, after V lost 0 bases and J lost 4 bases. This CDR3 is CASSYSFRGRNQPQHF. The CDR3 DNA sequence: TGTGCCAGCAGTTACTCATTCAGGGGGCGAAATCAGCCCCAGCATTTT.

In this sample, this clonotype turned up many times. V usage is TRBV7-2 and J usage is TRBJ2-7; D unresolved. The CDR3 loop spans 12 amino acids. Germline V lookup: CDR1 SGHTA, CDR2 FQGNSA. The germline V and J ends were trimmed by 3 bases and 3 bases, with 6 bases remaining between them. The CDR3, as DNA: TGTGCCAGCAGCTTCCCGGGCTACGAGCAGTACTTC. Protein: CASSFPGYEQYF. Full variable domain (remainder filled in from reference TRBV7-2 and TRBJ2-7): GAGVSQSPSNKVTEKGKDVELRCDPISGHTALYWYRQSLGQGLEFLIYFQGNSAPDKSGLPSDRFSAERTGGSVSTLTIQRTQQEDSAVYLCASSFPGYEQYFGPGTRLTVT.